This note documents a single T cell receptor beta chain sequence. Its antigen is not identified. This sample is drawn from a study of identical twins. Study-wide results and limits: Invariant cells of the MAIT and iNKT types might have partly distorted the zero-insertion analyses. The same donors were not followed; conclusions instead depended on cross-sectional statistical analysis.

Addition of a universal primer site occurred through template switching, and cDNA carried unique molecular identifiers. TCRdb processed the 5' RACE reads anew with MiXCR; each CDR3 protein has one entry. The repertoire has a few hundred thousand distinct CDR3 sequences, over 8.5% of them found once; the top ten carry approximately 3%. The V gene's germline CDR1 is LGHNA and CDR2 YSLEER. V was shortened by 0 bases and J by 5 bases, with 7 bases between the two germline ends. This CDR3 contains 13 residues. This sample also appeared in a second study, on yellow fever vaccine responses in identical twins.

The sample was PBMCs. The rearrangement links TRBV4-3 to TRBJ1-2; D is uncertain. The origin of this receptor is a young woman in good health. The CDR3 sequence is CASSQDPGYGYTF. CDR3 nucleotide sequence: TGCGCCAGCAGCCAAGACCCCGGGTATGGCTACACCTTC.